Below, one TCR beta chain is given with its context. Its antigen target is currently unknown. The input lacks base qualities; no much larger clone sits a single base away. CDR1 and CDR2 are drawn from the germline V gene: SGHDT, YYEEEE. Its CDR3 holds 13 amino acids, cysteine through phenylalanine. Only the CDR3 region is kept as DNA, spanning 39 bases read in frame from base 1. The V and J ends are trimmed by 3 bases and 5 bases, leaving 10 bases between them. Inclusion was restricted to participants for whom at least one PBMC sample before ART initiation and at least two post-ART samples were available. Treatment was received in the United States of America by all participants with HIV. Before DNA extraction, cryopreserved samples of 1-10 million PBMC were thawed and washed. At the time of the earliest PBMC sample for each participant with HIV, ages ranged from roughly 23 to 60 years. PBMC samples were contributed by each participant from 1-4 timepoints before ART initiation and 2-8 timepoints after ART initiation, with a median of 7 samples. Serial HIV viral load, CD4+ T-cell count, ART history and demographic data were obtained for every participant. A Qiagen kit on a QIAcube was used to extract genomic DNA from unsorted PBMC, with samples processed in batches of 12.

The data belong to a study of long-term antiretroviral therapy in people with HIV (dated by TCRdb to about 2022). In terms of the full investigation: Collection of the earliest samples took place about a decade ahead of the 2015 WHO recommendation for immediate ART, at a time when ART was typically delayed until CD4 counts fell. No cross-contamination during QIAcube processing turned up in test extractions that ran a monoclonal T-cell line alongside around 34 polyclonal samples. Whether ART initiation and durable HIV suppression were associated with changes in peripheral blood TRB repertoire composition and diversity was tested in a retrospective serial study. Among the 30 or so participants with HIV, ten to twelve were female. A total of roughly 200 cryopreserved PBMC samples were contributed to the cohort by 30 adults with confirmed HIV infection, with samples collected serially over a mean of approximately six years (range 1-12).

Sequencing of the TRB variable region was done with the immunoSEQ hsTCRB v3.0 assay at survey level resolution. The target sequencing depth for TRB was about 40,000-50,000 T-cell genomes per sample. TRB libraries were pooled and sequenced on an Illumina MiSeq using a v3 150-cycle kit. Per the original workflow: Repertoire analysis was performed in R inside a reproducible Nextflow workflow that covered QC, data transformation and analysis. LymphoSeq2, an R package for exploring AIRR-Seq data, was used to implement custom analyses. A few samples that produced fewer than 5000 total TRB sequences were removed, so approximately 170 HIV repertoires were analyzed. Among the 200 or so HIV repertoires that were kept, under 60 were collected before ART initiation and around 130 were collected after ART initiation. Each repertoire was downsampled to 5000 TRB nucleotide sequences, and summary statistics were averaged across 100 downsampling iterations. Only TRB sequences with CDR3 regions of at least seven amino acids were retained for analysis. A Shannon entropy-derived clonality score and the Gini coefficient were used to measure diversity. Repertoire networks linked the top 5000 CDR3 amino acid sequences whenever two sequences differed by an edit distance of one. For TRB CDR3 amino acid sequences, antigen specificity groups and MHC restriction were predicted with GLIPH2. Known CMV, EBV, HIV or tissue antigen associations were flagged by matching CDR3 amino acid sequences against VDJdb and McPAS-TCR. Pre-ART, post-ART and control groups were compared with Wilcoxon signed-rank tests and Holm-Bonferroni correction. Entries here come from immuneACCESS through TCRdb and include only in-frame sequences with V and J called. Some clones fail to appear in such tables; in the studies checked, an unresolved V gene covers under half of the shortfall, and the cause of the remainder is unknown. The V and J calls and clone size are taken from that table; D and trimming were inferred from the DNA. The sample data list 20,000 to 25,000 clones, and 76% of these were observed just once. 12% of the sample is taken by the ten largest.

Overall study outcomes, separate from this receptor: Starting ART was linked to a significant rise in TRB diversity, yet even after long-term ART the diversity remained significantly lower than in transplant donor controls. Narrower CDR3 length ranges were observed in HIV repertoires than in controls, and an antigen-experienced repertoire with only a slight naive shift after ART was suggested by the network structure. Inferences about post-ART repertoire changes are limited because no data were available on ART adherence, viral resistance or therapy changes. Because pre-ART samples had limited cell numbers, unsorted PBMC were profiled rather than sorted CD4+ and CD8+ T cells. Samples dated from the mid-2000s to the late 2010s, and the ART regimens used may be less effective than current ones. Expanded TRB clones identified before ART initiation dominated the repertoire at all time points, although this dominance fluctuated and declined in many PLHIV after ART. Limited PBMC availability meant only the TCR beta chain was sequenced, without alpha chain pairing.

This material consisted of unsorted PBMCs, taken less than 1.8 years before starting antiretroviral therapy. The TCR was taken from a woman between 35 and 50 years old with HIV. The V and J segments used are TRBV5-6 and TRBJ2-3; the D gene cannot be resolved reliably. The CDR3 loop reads CASSSQGGDTQYF. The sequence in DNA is TGTGCCAGCAGCTCTCAAGGCGGAGATACGCAGTATTTT. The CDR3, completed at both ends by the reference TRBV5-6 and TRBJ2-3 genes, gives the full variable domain DAGVTQSPTHLIKTRGQQVTLRCSPKSGHDTVSWYQQALGQGPQFIFQYYEEEERQRGNFPDRFSGHQFPNYSSELNVNALLLGDSALYLCASSSQGGDTQYFGPGTRLTVL.